Below are 22 T cell receptor beta chains sequenced from a single sample in a study of early T cells in non-severe SARS-CoV-2 infection. Each CDR3 protein is one row after TCRdb ran MiXCR on the 5' RACE reads. The table shows tens of thousands of distinct CDR3 sequences, with under 15% occurring only once. The starting material was whole blood, obtained at baseline. The receptors shown here come from an adult who was a healthcare worker with PCR-confirmed SARS-CoV-2 infection or an uninfected control (not recorded which).

The V gene is TRBV28, the J gene TRBJ2-2; 7 nucleotides line up with TRBD2. The V and J ends lost 6 bases and 2 bases, in that order; junction bases with no gene match: 9. Germline V gene lookup returns CDR1 MDHEN and CDR2 SYDVKM. The CDR3 loop spans 16 amino acids. CDR3 in DNA: TGTGCCAGCAGGGGAGGGGACGGCAGAAACACCGGGGAGCTGTTTTTT. The encoded protein is CASRGGDGRNTGELFF.

This chain joins TRBV19 and TRBJ1-2; D is unresolved. Trimming took off 5 bases at V and 1 base at J, with 11 bases between the two ends. Germline CDR1 reads LNHDA; CDR2 reads SQIVND (reference sequence). CDR3 length equals 14 residues. Written as DNA, the CDR3 is TGTGCCAGTAGTCCCAGGACGGATAACTATGGCTACACCTTC. Translating gives CASSPRTDNYGYTF.

This clonotype was observed a handful of times. The chain couples TRBV27 to TRBJ1-6; TRBD1 aligns across 9 bases. V trimming: 7 bases; J trimming: 4 bases; junction bases outside the gene matches: 5. This CDR3 is 15 amino acids long. CDR1 and CDR2 (germline): MNHEY, SMNVEV (reference sequence). This chain's CDR3 is CASTGQGIYNSPLHF. CDR3 nucleotide sequence: TGTGCCAGCACCGGACAGGGGATTTATAATTCACCCCTCCACTTT.

The chain combines TRBV2 with TRBJ2-5; the D gene is possibly TRBD2 (6 bases). Germline CDR1 and CDR2: SNHLY and FYNNEI. The ends were cut back, 7 bases at V and 5 bases at J, with 14 bases in the middle. This CDR3 is built from 13 residues. The CDR3 protein is CASIGRGYETQYF. As DNA, the CDR3 is TGTGCCAGCATTGGCCGGGGGTACGAGACCCAGTACTTC. The entire variable domain, with the rest obtained from reference TRBV2 and TRBJ2-5, is as follows: EPEVTQTPSHQVTQMGQEVILRCVPISNHLYFYWYRQILGQKVEFLVSFYNNEISEKSEIFDDQFSVERPDGSNFTLKIRSTKLEDSAMYFCASIGRGYETQYFGPGTRLLVL.

The sample holds a few counts of this clonotype. This sequence joins TRBV7-9 and TRBJ2-7, with D perhaps TRBD1 (5 bases). CDR1 and CDR2 (germline): SEHNR, FQNEAQ (reference sequence). The ends were cut back, 5 bases at V and 0 bases at J, with 11 bases in the middle. This CDR3 has 14 residues. The CDR3 spells CASSPDTSSYEQYF. The DNA of the CDR3 is TGTGCCAGCAGCCCGGACACGAGCTCCTACGAGCAGTACTTC.

The chain carries TRBV7-3 and TRBJ2-3; 7 bases are shared with TRBD2. The CDR3 loop spans 16 amino acids. J lost 2 bases, V lost 6 bases, and 11 bases had no gene match. Germline CDR1 SGHTA, CDR2 FQGTGA. In DNA form, the CDR3 reads TGTGCCAGCAGTCCTCACGCGGGAGCGCTCACAGATACGCAGTATTTT. Protein product: CASSPHAGALTDTQYF.

The V call is TRBV4-1, the J call TRBJ2-1; D remains ambiguous. V lost 5 bases and J 0 bases, leaving 11 bases between the germline ends. In germline, CDR1 is MGHRA, CDR2 YSYEKL. The CDR3 consists of 15 residues. Written as DNA, the CDR3 is TGCGCCAGCAGCTTTTCCGTCAGCTCCTACAATGAGCAGTTCTTC. Its protein is CASSFSVSSYNEQFF.

As DNA, the CDR3 is TGCGCCAGCAGCTCCTCTTCGCCTGGGCAGCTACGCCCTGGGAGCAATCAGCCCCAGCATTTT. It specifies CASSSSSPGQLRPGSNQPQHF. This chain joins TRBV5-1 and TRBJ1-5; D not certain. The V gene lost 3 bases and the J gene lost 1 base, with 29 bases spanning the gap. This CDR3 has 21 residues. The V gene's germline CDR1 is SGHRS and CDR2 YFSETQ.

This sequence joins TRBV19 and TRBJ2-3; possibly TRBD1 for D (5 bases). With 3 bases removed from V and 6 bases from J, the gap between germline ends came to 13 bases. This CDR3 is built from 14 residues. Germline V lookup: CDR1 LNHDA, CDR2 SQIVND (reference sequence). The CDR3 is CASSIDRPGDTQYF. DNA of the CDR3: TGTGCCAGTAGTATTGACAGACCAGGGGATACGCAGTATTTT.

This chain joins TRBV20-1 and TRBJ2-3; D might be TRBD2 (6 bases). Looked up from germline, CDR1 is DFQATT and CDR2 is SNEGSKA (reference sequence). V was pared by 0 bases and J by 2 bases, with 12 bases between. This CDR3 spans 15 amino acids. The CDR3 nucleotides read TGCAGTGCTAGAGATAAGGGACTGGCCACAGATACGCAGTATTTT. It is translated as CSARDKGLATDTQYF.

The chain is built from TRBV28 and TRBJ1-5; D remains ambiguous. V was cut by 1 base and J by 6 bases, with 7 bases left in between. The CDR3 runs to 13 residues. The germline V gene encodes CDR1 MDHEN and CDR2 SYDVKM. This CDR3 reads CASSLSLRQPQHF. The CDR3 region has the DNA TGTGCCAGCAGTTTATCCTTGCGTCAGCCCCAGCATTTT.

The V and J genes are TRBV3-1 and TRBJ1-1; 7 nucleotides line up with TRBD1. Trimming cost V 4 bases and J 3 bases; bases outside gene matches: 5. The CDR3 covers 14 residues. Germline CDR1 reads LGHDT; CDR2 reads YNNKEL (reference sequence). In nucleotides, the CDR3 is TGTGCCAGCAGCCCTTTCGGGACAGACACTGAAGCTTTCTTT. As protein: CASSPFGTDTEAFF.

The table lists this clonotype with a few counts. The chain joins TRBV11-2 to TRBJ2-3; D unclear. The germline V and J ends were trimmed by 1 base and 9 bases, with 8 bases remaining between them. The CDR3 covers 12 residues. Looked up from germline, CDR1 is SGHAT and CDR2 is FQNNGV. The CDR3 DNA follows: TGTGCCAGCAGCTTAGGGGCGAGAACGCAGTATTTT. The encoded protein is CASSLGARTQYF.

CDR3 bases: TGCAGTGCTAGAGATTGGAGGGGAGGACAAGAGACCCAGTACTTC. It translates to CSARDWRGGQETQYF. The chain is built from TRBV20-1 and TRBJ2-5; possible D gene TRBD2, 6 bases. The V and J ends lost 0 bases and 2 bases respectively, with 13 bases between them. The V gene's germline CDR1 is DFQATT and CDR2 SNEGSKA (reference sequence). This CDR3 contains 15 residues.

This clonotype was detected a few times. V gene TRBV10-1 combines with J gene TRBJ2-2, with 9 bases aligning to TRBD2. V lost 10 bases, J lost 0 bases, and 6 bases stayed unmatched. Germline CDR1 and CDR2: WNHNN and SYGVQD (reference sequence). The CDR3 has 15 amino acids. CDR3 sequence: CAKPERGANTGELFF. DNA of the CDR3: TGCGCCAAACCCGAGCGGGGGGCGAACACCGGGGAGCTGTTTTTT.

This rearrangement joins TRBV27 to TRBJ1-5; no definite D call. V was cut by 0 bases and J by 9 bases, with 15 bases left in between. Germline CDR1 and CDR2: MNHEY and SMNVEV (reference sequence). The CDR3 length is 15 residues. CDR3 bases: TGTGCCAGCAGTTTATCTGGAGACGCCAGAACGCCCCAGCATTTT. Its protein product is CASSLSGDARTPQHF.

The J gene is TRBJ2-1, the V gene TRBV20-1; no firm D call. V was pared by 4 bases and J by 7 bases, with 5 bases between. The CDR3 has 10 residues. Germline V gene lookup returns CDR1 DFQATT and CDR2 SNEGSKA (reference sequence). CDR3 loop: CSATANEQFF. CDR3 coding DNA: TGCAGTGCTACAGCGAATGAGCAGTTCTTC.

The chain has TRBV7-6 and TRBJ2-3, with 9 positions matching TRBD2. Per germline, CDR1 SGHVS and CDR2 FNYEAQ. This CDR3 region has 15 residues. V shed 1 base and J 1 base; nucleotides not matched to a gene: 0. CDR3 amino acids: CASSLGTSGTDTQYF. The CDR3 DNA reads as TGTGCCAGCAGCTTAGGGACTAGCGGCACAGATACGCAGTATTTT.

The table lists this clonotype with a few counts. The genes are TRBV11-2 and TRBJ1-4; 10 positions agree with TRBD1. The CDR3 is made up of 20 amino acids. Germline V gene lookup returns CDR1 SGHAT and CDR2 FQNNGV. Trimming cost V 5 bases and J 4 bases; bases outside gene matches: 19. The DNA for the CDR3 is TGTGCCAGCAGCCGAGTCCCGGGACAGGGGTCGGGCCCGAATAATGAAAAACTGTTTTTT. Amino acids: CASSRVPGQGSGPNNEKLFF.

V and J are TRBV10-3 and TRBJ2-1; weak D call: TRBD2 (6 bases). Germline V gives CDR1 ENHRY, CDR2 SYGVKD. With 9 bases removed from V and 7 bases from J, the gap between germline ends came to 16 bases. CDR3 length: 13 amino acids. The CDR3 coding sequence is TGTGCCATATCACGGGAGAAGGGTAATGAGCAGTTCTTC. This sequence encodes CAISREKGNEQFF.

This chain connects TRBV10-1 to TRBJ2-1; 11 bases agree with TRBD2. The CDR3 has 14 amino acids. With 6 bases clipped from V and 10 bases from J, the junction kept 8 bases outside the gene matches. CDR1 and CDR2 (germline): WNHNN, SYGVQD (reference sequence). The chain's CDR3 is CASSGSGGAGEQFF. The CDR3 nucleotides read TGCGCCAGCAGCGGTAGCGGGGGGGCCGGCGAGCAGTTCTTC.

The V and J genes are TRBV7-9 and TRBJ2-7, with TRBD2 matching over 10 bases. The junction had 9 bases not matched to a gene; V was cut back by 3 bases and J by 4 bases. CDR3 length: 16 residues. The germline V gene encodes CDR1 SEHNR and CDR2 FQNEAQ (reference sequence). CDR3 DNA sequence: TGTGCCAGCAGCTTTCCTCCGGGACTAGCGTCTTACGAGCAGTACTTC. Protein product: CASSFPPGLASYEQYF.